This note documents a single T cell receptor (beta chain) sequence. The antigen is not known. The data originate from a study of cytomegalovirus exposure and HLA in healthy donors. Whole-study results and caveats: TCR beta V segments were, for the most part, productive about 87% or about 30% of the time in an earlier analysis. A highly shared variant cluster was judged a likely technical artifact.

It was with 60 Vbeta and 13 Jbeta primers that the PCR ran. Using immunoSEQ multiplex PCR, the repertoire was profiled, and TCRdb retains in-frame clones only, with some absent. The data show 150,000 to 180,000 clones, 80% seen once. The sample consisted of PBMCs. The receptor was derived from a woman in her forties in good health and CMV-seropositive.

The CDR3 sequence: CASSPGDVVYYGYTF. For the CDR3, the DNA is TGTGCCAGCAGTCCAGGGGACGTAGTTTACTATGGCTACACCTTC. V is TRBV5-6 and J is TRBJ1-2; tentatively, D is TRBD1 (6 bases). V was pared by 5 bases and J by 3 bases, with 17 bases between. This CDR3 comprises 15 residues. The V gene's germline CDR1 is SGHDT and CDR2 YYEEEE.